The rows below give T cell receptor beta chains drawn from one sample of a study of T cells in localized non-small cell lung cancer. TCRdb keeps only in-frame clones here, not all; method: immunoSEQ multiplex PCR. The table lists 760 or so clones, 30% to 40% of them singletons. Sequences were derived from normal lung tissue next to the tumor, sampled before any cancer treatment. The receptors originated from a male donor older than 55 with stage II lung adenocarcinoma. Each CDR3 is given with its conserved first and last residue. The D gene is left open where the match is weak. Clone size is shown for a subset of rows, as once, few, many or a class of expanded clone.

d_gene	v_gene	j_gene	abundance	CDR3aa	CDR3nt
-	TRBV7-5	TRBJ2-7	few	CASSFQQGNSYEQYF	TGTGCCAGCAGCTTCCAACAGGGGAACTCCTACGAGCAGTACTTC
-	TRBV18	TRBJ2-7	-	CASSPTGRGYKQYF	TGTGCCAGCTCACCGACAGGGAGGGGCTACAAGCAGTACTTC
-	TRBV28	TRBJ1-2	-	CASRTRGGTKYGYTF	TGTGCCAGCAGAACACGGGGCGGCACCAAATATGGCTACACCTTC
TRBD2	TRBV11-3	TRBJ2-3	-	CASSFWLAGEGTDTQYF	TGTGCCAGCAGCTTTTGGCTAGCGGGAGAGGGGACAGATACGCAGTATTTT
TRBD1	TRBV19	TRBJ1-5	once	CASSPTGGFNQPQHF	TGTGCCAGTAGCCCGACAGGGGGCTTCAATCAGCCCCAGCATTTT
TRBD1	TRBV11-3	TRBJ2-1	medium-sized	CASSLGRQGHNEQFF	TGTGCCAGCAGCTTGGGGCGACAGGGTCACAATGAGCAGTTCTTC
TRBD1	TRBV29-1	TRBJ2-2	-	CSTRTGVGATGELFF	TGCAGCACGAGAACAGGGGTAGGCGCCACCGGGGAGCTGTTTTTT
TRBD1	TRBV6-8	TRBJ1-1	large	CASSYSKTGGLNTEAFF	TGTGCCAGCAGTTACTCGAAGACAGGGGGCTTGAACACTGAAGCTTTCTTT
-	TRBV30	TRBJ1-4	once	CAWSWSVPGSGKLFF	TGTGCCTGGAGTTGGAGCGTGCCCGGGTCCGGAAAACTGTTTTTT
TRBD2	TRBV18	TRBJ2-1	-	CASSPTGGGRANEQFF	TGTGCCAGCTCACCAACTGGGGGAGGGCGTGCCAATGAGCAGTTCTTC
-	TRBV28	TRBJ1-1	-	CASSQLTVNTEAFF	TGTGCCAGCAGCCAGTTGACGGTGAACACTGAAGCTTTCTTT
-	TRBV6-8	TRBJ2-4	-	CASSPTRQVGGIQYF	TGTGCCAGCAGTCCCACCCGACAGGTCGGCGGCATTCAGTACTTC
-	TRBV29-1	TRBJ1-2	hyperexpanded	CSVDRRKDGYTF	TGCAGCGTTGACAGGAGAAAGGATGGCTACACCTTC
-	TRBV9	TRBJ1-2	few	CASSSFTLGTDGYTF	TGTGCCAGCAGCTCGTTCACTCTCGGGACTGATGGTTATACCTTC
-	TRBV11-3	TRBJ2-3	medium-sized	CASSLGIGRILDTQYF	TGTGCCAGCAGCTTAGGGATCGGGCGAATCTTAGATACGCAGTATTTT
TRBD1	TRBV11-3	TRBJ2-7	few	CASSFGGQGEEQYF	TGTGCCAGCAGCTTTGGGGGACAGGGGGAAGAGCAGTACTTC
-	TRBV11-3	TRBJ2-1	-	CASRLDGGVYNEQFF	TGTGCCAGCAGATTAGATGGGGGAGTCTACAATGAGCAGTTCTTC
TRBD2	TRBV11-3	TRBJ2-7	large	CASSLISGRSYEQYF	TGTGCCAGCAGCTTAATTAGCGGGCGTTCCTACGAGCAGTACTTC
-	TRBV7-7	TRBJ2-1	-	CASSLAGSPGNEQFF	TGTGCTAGCAGCTTAGCCGGGAGCCCCGGAAATGAGCAGTTCTTC
TRBD2	TRBV9	TRBJ2-5	medium-sized	CASSGTAGGHLETQYF	TGTGCCAGCAGCGGTACAGCGGGAGGCCATCTGGAGACCCAGTACTTC
TRBD1	TRBV6-8	TRBJ1-1	medium-sized	CASTEDRGDTEAFF	TGTGCCAGCACCGAAGACAGGGGGGACACTGAAGCTTTCTTT
-	TRBV11-3	TRBJ1-5	few	CASSPGVGANQPQHF	TGTGCCAGCAGCCCAGGGGTGGGGGCCAATCAGCCCCAGCATTTT
-	TRBV15	TRBJ2-7	-	CATSSRETAAEQYF	TGTGCCACCAGCAGCCGGGAAACCGCGGCCGAGCAGTACTTC
-	TRBV28	TRBJ2-3	-	CASSPRRFDTDTQYF	TGTGCCAGCAGTCCCCGGAGGTTCGACACAGATACGCAGTATTTT
-	TRBV6-7	TRBJ2-1	medium-sized	CASSYSRHNEQFF	TGTGCCAGCAGTTACTCGAGGCACAATGAGCAGTTCTTC
-	TRBV1	TRBJ2-1	few	CASSRGTSGYNEQFF	TGCGCCAGCAGCCGAGGGACTAGCGGGTACAATGAGCAGTTCTTC
TRBD2	TRBV11-3	TRBJ2-1	-	CASSSGLAGWDEQFF	TGTGCCAGCAGCTCGGGACTAGCGGGGTGGGATGAGCAGTTCTTC
-	TRBV11-3	TRBJ1-5	medium-sized	CASSLGGDWRNQPQHF	TGTGCCAGCAGCTTAGGGGGGGATTGGCGCAATCAGCCCCAGCATTTT
-	TRBV2	TRBJ2-5	few	CASGGIFQETQYF	TGTGCCAGCGGGGGGATCTTCCAAGAGACCCAGTACTTC
-	TRBV28	TRBJ1-2	-	CASSLVSGVSYGYTF	TGTGCCAGCAGTTTAGTCTCAGGGGTTTCCTATGGCTACACCTTC
-	TRBV29-1	TRBJ2-5	-	CSVVRSKGETQYF	TGCAGCGTCGTGCGTAGTAAGGGCGAGACCCAGTACTTC
-	TRBV6-8	TRBJ1-1	medium-sized	CASSWVANTEAFF	TGTGCCAGCAGTTGGGTGGCGAACACTGAAGCTTTCTTT
TRBD2	TRBV6-8	TRBJ2-7	few	CASSSPAGVAYEQYF	TGTGCCAGCAGTTCTCCAGCGGGAGTAGCGTACGAGCAGTACTTC
TRBD1	TRBV9	TRBJ1-1	few	CASMADRGTTEAFF	TGTGCCAGCATGGCCGACAGGGGAACGACTGAAGCTTTCTTT
-	TRBV2	TRBJ2-7	few	CASSFWGPSYEQYF	TGTGCCAGCAGTTTTTGGGGACCCTCCTACGAGCAGTACTTC
TRBD1	TRBV14	TRBJ1-1	-	CASSQGIRTGNTEAFF	TGTGCCAGCAGCCAAGGCATCAGGACAGGAAACACTGAAGCTTTCTTT